This TCR beta chain was observed in a study of blood T cell repertoires in COVID-19. Clinical histories supplied by participants themselves formed the basis of cohort assignment. This clone was seen just once. Clones were sequenced by immunoSEQ multiplex PCR, and TCRdb holds only the in-frame ones, with some missing. The data contain under 250,000 clones, 70% to 90% of them singletons. This clonotype originated in a woman in her fifties or sixties with acute COVID-19. Sequences were obtained from PBMCs or T cells enriched from blood (not recorded which).

The CDR3 sequence: CAIRQEKNIQYF. In nucleotides, the CDR3 is TGTGCCATCAGACAGGAAAAAAACATTCAGTACTTC. This chain joins TRBV10-3 and TRBJ2-4, with D possibly being TRBD1 (5 bases). This CDR3 comprises 12 residues. Germline loops: CDR1 ENHRY, CDR2 SYGVKD. With 6 bases removed from V and 4 bases from J, the gap between germline ends came to 7 bases.